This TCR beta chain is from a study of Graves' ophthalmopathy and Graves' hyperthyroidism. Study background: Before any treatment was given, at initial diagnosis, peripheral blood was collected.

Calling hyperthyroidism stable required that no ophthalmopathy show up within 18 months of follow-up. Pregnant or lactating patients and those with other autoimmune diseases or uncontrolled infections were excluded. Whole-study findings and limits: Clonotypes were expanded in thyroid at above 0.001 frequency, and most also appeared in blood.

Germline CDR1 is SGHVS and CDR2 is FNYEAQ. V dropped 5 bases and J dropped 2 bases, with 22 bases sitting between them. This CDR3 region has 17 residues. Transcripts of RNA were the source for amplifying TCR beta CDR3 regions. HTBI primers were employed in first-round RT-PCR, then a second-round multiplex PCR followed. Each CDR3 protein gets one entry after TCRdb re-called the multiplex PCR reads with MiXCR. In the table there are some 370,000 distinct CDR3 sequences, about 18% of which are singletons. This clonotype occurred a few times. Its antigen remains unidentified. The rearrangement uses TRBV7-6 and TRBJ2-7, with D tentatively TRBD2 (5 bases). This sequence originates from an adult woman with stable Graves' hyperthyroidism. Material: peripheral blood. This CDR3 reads CASSLRPRGPLTYEQYF. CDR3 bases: TGTGCCAGCAGCCTAAGACCCCGGGGTCCACTCACCTACGAGCAGTACTTC.